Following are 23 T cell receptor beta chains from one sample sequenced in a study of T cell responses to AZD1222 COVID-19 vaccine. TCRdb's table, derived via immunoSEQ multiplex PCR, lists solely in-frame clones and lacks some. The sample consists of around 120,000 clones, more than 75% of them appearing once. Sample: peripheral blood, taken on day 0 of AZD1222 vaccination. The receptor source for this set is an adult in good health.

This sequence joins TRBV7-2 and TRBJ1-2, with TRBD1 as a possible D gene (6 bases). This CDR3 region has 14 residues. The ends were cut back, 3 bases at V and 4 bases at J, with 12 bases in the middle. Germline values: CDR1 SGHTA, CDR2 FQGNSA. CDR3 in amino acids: CASSLGGLSYGYTF. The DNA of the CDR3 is TGTGCCAGCAGCTTGGGGGGGCTGTCCTATGGCTACACCTTC.

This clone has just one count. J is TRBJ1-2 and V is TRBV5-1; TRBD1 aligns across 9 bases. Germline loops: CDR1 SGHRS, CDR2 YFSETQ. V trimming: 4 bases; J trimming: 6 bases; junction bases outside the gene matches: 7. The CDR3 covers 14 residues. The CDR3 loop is CASSNPRTGDGYTF. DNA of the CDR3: TGCGCCAGCAGCAACCCCAGGACAGGGGATGGCTACACCTTC.

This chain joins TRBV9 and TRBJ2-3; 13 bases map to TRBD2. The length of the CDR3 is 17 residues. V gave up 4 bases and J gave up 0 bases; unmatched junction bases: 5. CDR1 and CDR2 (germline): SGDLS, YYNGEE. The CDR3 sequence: CASSKRLAGGSTDTQYF. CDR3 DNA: TGTGCCAGCAGCAAGCGACTAGCGGGGGGTAGCACAGATACGCAGTATTTT.

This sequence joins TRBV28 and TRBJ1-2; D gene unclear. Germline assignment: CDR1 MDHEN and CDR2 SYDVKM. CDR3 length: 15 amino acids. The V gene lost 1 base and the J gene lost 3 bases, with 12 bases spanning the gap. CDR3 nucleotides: TGTGCCAGCAGTTTATCGCAGGCCGACTACTATGGCTACACCTTC. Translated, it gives CASSLSQADYYGYTF.

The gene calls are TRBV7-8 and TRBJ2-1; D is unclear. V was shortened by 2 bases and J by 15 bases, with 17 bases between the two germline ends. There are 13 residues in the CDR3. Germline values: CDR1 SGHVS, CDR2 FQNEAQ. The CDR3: CASSLPGPEVAFF. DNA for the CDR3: TGTGCCAGCAGCTTACCTGGCCCTGAGGTGGCGTTCTTC.

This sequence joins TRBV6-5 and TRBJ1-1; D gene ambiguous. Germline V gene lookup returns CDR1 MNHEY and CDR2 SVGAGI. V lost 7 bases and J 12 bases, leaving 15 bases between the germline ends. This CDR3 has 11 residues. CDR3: CASTSLAQTFF. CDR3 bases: TGTGCCAGCACCTCCCTCGCTCAAACTTTCTTT.

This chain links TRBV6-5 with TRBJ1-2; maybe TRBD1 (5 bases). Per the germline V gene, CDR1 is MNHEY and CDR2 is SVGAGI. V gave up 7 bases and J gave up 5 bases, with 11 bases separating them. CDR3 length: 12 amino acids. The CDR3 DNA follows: TGTGCCAGCATGGGGGGAGGATATGGCTACACCTTC. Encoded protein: CASMGGGYGYTF.

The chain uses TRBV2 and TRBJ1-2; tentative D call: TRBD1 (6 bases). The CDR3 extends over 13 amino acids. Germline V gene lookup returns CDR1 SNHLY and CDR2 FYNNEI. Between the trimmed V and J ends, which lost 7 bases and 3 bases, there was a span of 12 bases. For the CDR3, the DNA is TGTGCCAGCATGCTTCAGGGGTACTATGGCTACACCTTC. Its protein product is CASMLQGYYGYTF.

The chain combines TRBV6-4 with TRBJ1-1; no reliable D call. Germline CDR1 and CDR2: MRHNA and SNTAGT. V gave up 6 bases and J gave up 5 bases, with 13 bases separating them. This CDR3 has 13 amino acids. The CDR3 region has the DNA TGTGCCAGCAGCAAACCCACTGGAACTGAAGCTTTCTTT. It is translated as CASSKPTGTEAFF.

CDR3 sequence (DNA): TGCGCCAGCAGCCCTGGAGTGAATAATTCACCCCTCCACTTT. As protein: CASSPGVNNSPLHF. The chain recombines TRBV5-1 with TRBJ1-6; D gene unclear. Trimming pared 4 bases from V and 5 bases from J, leaving 10 bases between. The CDR3 consists of 14 residues. From germline, CDR1 is SGHRS and CDR2 YFSETQ.

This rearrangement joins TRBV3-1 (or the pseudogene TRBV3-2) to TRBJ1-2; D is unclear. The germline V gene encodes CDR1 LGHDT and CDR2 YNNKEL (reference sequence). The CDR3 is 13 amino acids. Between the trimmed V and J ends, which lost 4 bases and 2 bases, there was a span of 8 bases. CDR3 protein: CASSRVGNYGYTF. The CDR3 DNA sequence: TGTGCCAGCAGCCGGGTCGGAAACTATGGCTACACCTTC.

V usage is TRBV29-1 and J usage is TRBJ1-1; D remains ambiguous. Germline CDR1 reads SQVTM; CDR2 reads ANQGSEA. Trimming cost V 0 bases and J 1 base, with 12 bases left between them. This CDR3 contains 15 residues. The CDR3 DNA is TGCAGCGTTGAAGATTTAAAGAGAAAGAACACTGAAGCTTTCTTT. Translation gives CSVEDLKRKNTEAFF. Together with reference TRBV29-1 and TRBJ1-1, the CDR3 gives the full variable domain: SAVISQKPSRDICQRGTSLTIQCQVDSQVTMMFWYRQQPGQSLTLIATANQGSEATYESGFVIDKFPISRPNLTFSTLTVSNMSPEDSSIYLCSVEDLKRKNTEAFFGQGTRLTVV.

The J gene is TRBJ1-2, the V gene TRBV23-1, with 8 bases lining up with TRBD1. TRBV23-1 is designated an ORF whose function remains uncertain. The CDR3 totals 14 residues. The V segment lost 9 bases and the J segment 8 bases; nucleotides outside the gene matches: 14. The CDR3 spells CARVRGQDYGGYTF. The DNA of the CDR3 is TGCGCCAGGGTAAGGGGACAGGACTATGGGGGCTACACCTTC.

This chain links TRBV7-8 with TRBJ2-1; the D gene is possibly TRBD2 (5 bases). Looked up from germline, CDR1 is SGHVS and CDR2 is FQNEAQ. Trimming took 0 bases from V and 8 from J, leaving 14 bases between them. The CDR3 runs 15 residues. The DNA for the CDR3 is TGTGCCAGCAGCTTAGCGTTAAGGGCCGGGGATGAGCAGTTCTTC. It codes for CASSLALRAGDEQFF.

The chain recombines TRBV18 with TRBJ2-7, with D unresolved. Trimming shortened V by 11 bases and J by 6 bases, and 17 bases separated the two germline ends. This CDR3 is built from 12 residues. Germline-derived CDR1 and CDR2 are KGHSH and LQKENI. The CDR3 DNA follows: TGTGCCGGCAAAGAAGAGGTTGGCGAGCAGTACTTC. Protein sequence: CAGKEEVGEQYF.

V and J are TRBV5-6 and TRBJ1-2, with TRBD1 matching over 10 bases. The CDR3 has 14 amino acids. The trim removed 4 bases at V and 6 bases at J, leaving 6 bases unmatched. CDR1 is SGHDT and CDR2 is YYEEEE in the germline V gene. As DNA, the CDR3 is TGTGCCAGCAGCGCGGGACAGGGGAGGAATGGCTACACCTTC. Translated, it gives CASSAGQGRNGYTF.

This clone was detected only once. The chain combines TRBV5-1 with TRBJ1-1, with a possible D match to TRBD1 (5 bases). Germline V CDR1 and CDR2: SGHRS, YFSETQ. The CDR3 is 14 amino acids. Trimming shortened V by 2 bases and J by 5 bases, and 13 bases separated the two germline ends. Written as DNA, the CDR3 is TGCGCCAGCAGCTTTGAAGGGGCAGGAACTGAAGCTTTCTTT. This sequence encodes CASSFEGAGTEAFF.

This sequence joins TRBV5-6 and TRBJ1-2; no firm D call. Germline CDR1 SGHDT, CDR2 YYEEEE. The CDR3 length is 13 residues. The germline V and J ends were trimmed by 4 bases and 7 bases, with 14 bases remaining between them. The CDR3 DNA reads TGTGCCAGCAGCGAGGGCCTGGCGGGTGGCTACACCTTC. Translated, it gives CASSEGLAGGYTF.

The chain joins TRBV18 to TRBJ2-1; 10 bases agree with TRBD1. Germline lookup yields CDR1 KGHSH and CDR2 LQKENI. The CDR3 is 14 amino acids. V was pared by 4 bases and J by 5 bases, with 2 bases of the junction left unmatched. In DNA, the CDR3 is TGTGCCAGCTCACAGGGGACAGGGGACAATGAGCAGTTCTTC. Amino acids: CASSQGTGDNEQFF.

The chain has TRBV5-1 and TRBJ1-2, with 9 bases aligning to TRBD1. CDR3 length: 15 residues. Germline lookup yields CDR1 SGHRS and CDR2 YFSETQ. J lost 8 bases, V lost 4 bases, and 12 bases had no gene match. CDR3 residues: CASSPPDRGRGGYTF. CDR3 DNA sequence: TGCGCCAGCAGCCCGCCGGACAGGGGTAGAGGCGGCTACACCTTC.

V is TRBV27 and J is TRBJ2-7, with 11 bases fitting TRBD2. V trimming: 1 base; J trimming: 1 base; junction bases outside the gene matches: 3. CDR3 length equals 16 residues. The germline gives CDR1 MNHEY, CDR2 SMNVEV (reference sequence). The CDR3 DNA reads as TGTGCCAGCAGTTTATTAGGGACTAGCGGATCCTACGAGCAGTACTTC. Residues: CASSLLGTSGSYEQYF.

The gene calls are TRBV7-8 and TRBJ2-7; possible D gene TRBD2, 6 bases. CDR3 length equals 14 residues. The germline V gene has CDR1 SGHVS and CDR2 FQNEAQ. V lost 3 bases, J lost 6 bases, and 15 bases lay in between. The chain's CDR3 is CASSFGTALPEQYF. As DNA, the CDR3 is TGTGCCAGCAGCTTCGGGACTGCCCTTCCCGAGCAGTACTTC.

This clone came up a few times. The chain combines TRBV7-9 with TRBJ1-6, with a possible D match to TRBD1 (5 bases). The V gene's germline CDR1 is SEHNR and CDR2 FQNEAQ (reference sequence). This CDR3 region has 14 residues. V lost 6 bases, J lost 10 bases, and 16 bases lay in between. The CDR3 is CASSRRQGDSPLHF. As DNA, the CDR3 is TGTGCCAGCAGTCGACGGCAGGGTGACTCACCCCTCCACTTT.